The clone carrying this T cell receptor (beta chain) came up a few times. This sample is drawn from a study of T cells in Graves' hyperthyroidism and ophthalmopathy. Germline V CDR1 and CDR2: LNHDA, SQIVND (reference sequence). The CDR3 is 15 amino acids. V was trimmed by 3 bases and J by 2 bases, leaving 13 bases between them. RNA transcripts gave rise to amplified TCR beta CDR3 regions. Using the HTBI primer set, a first-round RT-PCR was run on the TCR CDR3. TCRdb redid the calling of the multiplex PCR reads with MiXCR, one entry per CDR3 protein. The sample yields a few hundred thousand distinct CDR3 sequences, around 14% seen once. It was at first hyperthyroidism diagnosis, before any ophthalmopathy symptoms, that the blood sample was taken.

The TCR was taken from a woman younger than 45 with Graves' hyperthyroidism that later progressed to Graves' ophthalmopathy. The chain links TRBV19 to TRBJ1-1, with D possibly being TRBD1 (6 bases). Sequencing was done on a sample of blood. This CDR3 is CASSMAGVVNTEAFF. The CDR3 DNA reads as TGTGCCAGTAGTATGGCAGGGGTTGTTAACACTGAAGCTTTCTTT.